Sequencing of this T cell receptor beta chain was carried out in a study of CD8 T cells in Susac syndrome. Germline trimming cut 2 bases from V and 5 bases from J; bases unmatched to any gene: 5. The CDR3 contains 15 residues. Germline-derived CDR1 and CDR2 are MDHEN and SYDVKM. About 0.5 to 1 ug RNA was reverse transcribed with random hexamers. TCRdb used MiXCR to reprocess the immunoSEQ multiplex PCR reads, holding one entry per CDR3 protein. The sample records 120,000 to 150,000 distinct CDR3 sequences, almost 96% being singletons. The clonotype originates from a human donor with Susac syndrome. This chain connects TRBV28 to TRBJ2-1, with 8 bases that match TRBD2. Sequenced material: CD4+ T cells from PBMCs. As DNA, the CDR3 is TGTGCCAGCAGTTTACACGGGAGGGCAAACAATGAGCAGTTCTTC. This encodes CASSLHGRANNEQFF.